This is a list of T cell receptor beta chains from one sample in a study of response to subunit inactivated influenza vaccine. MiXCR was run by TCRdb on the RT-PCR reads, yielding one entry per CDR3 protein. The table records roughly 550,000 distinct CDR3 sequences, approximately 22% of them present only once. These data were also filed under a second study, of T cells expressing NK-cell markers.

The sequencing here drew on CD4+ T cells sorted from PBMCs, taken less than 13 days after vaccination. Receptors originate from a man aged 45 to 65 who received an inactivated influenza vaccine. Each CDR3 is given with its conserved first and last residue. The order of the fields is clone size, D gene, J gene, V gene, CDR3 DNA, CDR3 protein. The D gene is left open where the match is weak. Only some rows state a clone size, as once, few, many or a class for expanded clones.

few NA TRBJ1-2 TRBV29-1 TGCAGCGTTTGGAAGGGCAGGTGGTATGGCTACACCTTC CSVWKGRWYGYTF
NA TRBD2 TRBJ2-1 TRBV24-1 TGTGCCACCAGTCAAACTAGCGCCAGCTCCTACAATGAGCAGTTCTTC CATSQTSASSYNEQFF
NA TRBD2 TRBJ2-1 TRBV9 TGTGCCAGCAGCGTAGGCCGTTCTCTAGCGGGAGGGCCAGATGAGCAGTTCTTC CASSVGRSLAGGPDEQFF
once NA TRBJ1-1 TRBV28 TGTGCCAGCAGTTTTTTTTATTCGGGCTCAGCCAAGGCTTTCTTT CASSFFYSGSAKAFF
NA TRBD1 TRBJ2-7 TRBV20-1 TGCAGTGCTGAACCCGGGACAGCAAGCCGCGAGCAGTACTTC CSAEPGTASREQYF
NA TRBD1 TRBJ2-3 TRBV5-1 TGCGCCAGCAGCTTGGGGACAGGGGCTCAGACAGATACGCAGTATTTT CASSLGTGAQTDTQYF
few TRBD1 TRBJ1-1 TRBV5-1 TGCGCCAGCAGCGTATGGGACAGGGGCACTGAAGCTTTCTTT CASSVWDRGTEAFF
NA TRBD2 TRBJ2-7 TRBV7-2 TGTGCCAGCAGCTTAGACGGGGGGGCCTACGAGCAGTACTTC CASSLDGGAYEQYF
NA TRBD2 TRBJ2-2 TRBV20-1 TGCAGTGCGTCCAGCGGGGGGCTGAACACCGGGGAGCTGTTTTTT CSASSGGLNTGELFF
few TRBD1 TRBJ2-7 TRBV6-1 TGTGCCAGCTGGACAGGGGGCGGTTCCTACGAGCAGTACTTC CASWTGGGSYEQYF
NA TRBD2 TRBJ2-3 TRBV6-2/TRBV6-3 TGTGCCAGCAGTTACTCGTTGGTAGCGGGGGCCTTCTACACAGATACGCAGTATTTT CASSYSLVAGAFYTDTQYF
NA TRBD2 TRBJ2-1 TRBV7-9 TGTGCCACGTACGGGGGGGCTTGGTCCTACAATGAGCAGTTCTTC CATYGGAWSYNEQFF
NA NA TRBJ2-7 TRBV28 TGTGCCAGCAAGAAGGGCGTGAGCTACGAGCAGTACTTC CASKKGVSYEQYF
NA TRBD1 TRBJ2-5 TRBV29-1 TGCAGCGTTGCAGGGGGCGAACCCTCGGAGACCCAGTACTTC CSVAGGEPSETQYF
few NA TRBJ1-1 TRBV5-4 TGTGCCAGCAGCTTTGCGGGCGCTAGGACTGAAGCTTTCTTT CASSFAGARTEAFF
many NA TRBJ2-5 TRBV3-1 TGTGCCAGCAGCCAAGACAATCCAGGAGTTGAGACCCAGTACTTC CASSQDNPGVETQYF
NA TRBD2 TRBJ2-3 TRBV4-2 TGTGCCAGCAGCCGAGACTGGACTAGCGGTACAGATACGCAGTATTTT CASSRDWTSGTDTQYF
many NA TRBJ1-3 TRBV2 TGTGCCACCGGACCTGGAAACACCATATATTTT CATGPGNTIYF
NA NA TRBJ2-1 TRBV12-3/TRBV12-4 TGTGCCAGCAGTTTATGGGGGCGGAATGAGCAGTTCTTC CASSLWGRNEQFF
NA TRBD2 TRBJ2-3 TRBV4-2 TGTGCCAGCAGCCAAGAAGGACTAGCGGGGGGGCCAGATACGCAGTATTTT CASSQEGLAGGPDTQYF
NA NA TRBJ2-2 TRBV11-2 TGTGCCAGCAGCTTAGTATCAGGGCGGGGAGGCCAATCCGGGGAGCTGTTTTTT CASSLVSGRGGQSGELFF
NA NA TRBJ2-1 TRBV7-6 TGTGCCAGCAGCTTAGTTTTGCGGGGGCAGACCTACAATGAGCAGTTCTTC CASSLVLRGQTYNEQFF
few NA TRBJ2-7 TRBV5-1 TGCGCCAGCAGCTCGGCGGGGACAGTGAGGTCCTACGAGCAGTACTTC CASSSAGTVRSYEQYF
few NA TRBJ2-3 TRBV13 TGTGCCAGCAGCTTAGGGGGTTTGGGCAGGGGAAGCACAGATACGCAGTATTTT CASSLGGLGRGSTDTQYF
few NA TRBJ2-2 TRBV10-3 TGTGCCATCAGGGGAGGAGGCCGTGACGGGGAGCTGTTTTTT CAIRGGGRDGELFF
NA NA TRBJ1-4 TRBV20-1 TGCAGTGCTAGGGCCGCTTCAACTAATGAAAAACTGTTTTTT CSARAASTNEKLFF
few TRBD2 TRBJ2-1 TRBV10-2 TGCGCCAGCAGTGAGGCGGGGGGGTACAATGAGCAGTTCTTC CASSEAGGYNEQFF
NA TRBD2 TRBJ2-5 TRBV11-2 TGTGCCAGCAGCTTAGGTAGCGGGGTAGGGGAGACCCAGTACTTC CASSLGSGVGETQYF
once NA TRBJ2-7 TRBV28 TGTGCCAGCAGTGGACCCCTTGGCAGGGCCTCCTACGAGCAGTACTTC CASSGPLGRASYEQYF